The sequence of this T cell receptor beta chain was determined in a study of response to subunit inactivated influenza vaccine. Study-level results: It was suggested by the authors that few new T cells are recruited by each seasonal influenza vaccination.

TCRdb analysed the RT-PCR reads with MiXCR anew, one entry per CDR3 protein. The sample records about 570,000 distinct CDR3 sequences, about 11% being singletons. This clonotype was picked up a small number of times. Its cognate antigen is unknown. Unmatched junction bases numbered 7, after V lost 4 bases and J lost 8 bases. The CDR3 has 16 residues. CDR1 and CDR2 from the germline V gene are SGHRS and YFSETQ. The data were also submitted as part of a second study, on T cells expressing NK-cell markers. In that study: Libraries used 5'RACE template switching adding universal primer site and UMIs. Seven of the eight sequenced donors were HCMV-seropositive; one was seronegative. A few donors likewise had their CD3+CD56-NKG2C+ fraction led by these clonotypes.

This clonotype was sampled from a man aged 45 to 65 who received an inactivated influenza vaccine. The source material was PBMCs from blood, sampled on the day of vaccination. The chain has TRBV5-1 and TRBJ2-1; 15 bases are shared with TRBD2. The CDR3 bases are TGCGCCAGCAGCCAAAGGACTAGCGGGAGGGCCCATGAGCAGTTCTTC. It yields the protein CASSQRTSGRAHEQFF.